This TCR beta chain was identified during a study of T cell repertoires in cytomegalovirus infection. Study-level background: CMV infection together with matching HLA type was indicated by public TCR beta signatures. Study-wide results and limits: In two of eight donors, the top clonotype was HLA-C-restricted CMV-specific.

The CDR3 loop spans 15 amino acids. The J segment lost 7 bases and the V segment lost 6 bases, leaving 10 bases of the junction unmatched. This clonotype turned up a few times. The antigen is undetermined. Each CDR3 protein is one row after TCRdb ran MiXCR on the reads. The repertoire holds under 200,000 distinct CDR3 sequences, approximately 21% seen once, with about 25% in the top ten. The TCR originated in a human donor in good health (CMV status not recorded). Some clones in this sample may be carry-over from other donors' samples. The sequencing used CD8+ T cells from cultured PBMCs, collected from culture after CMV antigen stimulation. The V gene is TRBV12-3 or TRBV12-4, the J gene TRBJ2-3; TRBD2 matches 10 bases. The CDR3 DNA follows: TGTGCCAGCAGCCCACAGGGGACTAGCGTGTATACGCAGTATTTT. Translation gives CASSPQGTSVYTQYF.